This entry lists 5 T cell receptor beta chains sequenced from one sample in a study of response to subunit inactivated influenza vaccine. MiXCR, run by TCRdb on the RT-PCR reads, gives a single entry per CDR3 protein. The repertoire holds more than 200,000 distinct CDR3 sequences, with 9.5% to 15% as singletons. The starting material was non-naive T cells sorted from PBMCs, obtained 14 days before vaccination. The receptors shown here come from a man aged 50 to 59 who received an inactivated influenza vaccine.

This CDR3 reads CSARDRSGLLTGEQFF. The DNA for the CDR3 is TGCAGTGCTAGAGATCGTAGCGGGCTACTGACAGGTGAGCAGTTCTTC. The chain uses TRBV20-1 and TRBJ2-1; a weak D match, TRBD2 (7 bases). The V and J ends lost 0 bases and 9 bases respectively, with 21 bases between them. The germline V gene encodes CDR1 DFQATT and CDR2 SNEGSKA (reference sequence). There are 16 residues in the CDR3.

This clonotype was counted a few times. The chain recombines TRBV7-9 with TRBJ2-4, with D maybe TRBD2 (7 bases). V dropped 5 bases and J dropped 10 bases, with 12 bases sitting between them. CDR1 and CDR2 from the germline V gene are SEHNR and FQNEAQ (reference sequence). The CDR3 runs to 12 residues. The CDR3 sequence: CASSQEGGIQYF. The CDR3 DNA is TGTGCCAGCAGCCAAGAGGGGGGGATTCAGTACTTC.

The CDR3 sequence is CASTGAGYEQYF. CDR3 coding DNA: TGTGCCAGTACAGGGGCGGGATACGAGCAGTACTTC. The chain couples TRBV12-3 or TRBV12-4 to TRBJ2-7, with D possibly TRBD1 on 7 matching bases. This CDR3 comprises 12 residues. Trimming cost V 9 bases and J 4 bases, with 13 bases left between them.

This clonotype occurred a few times. This chain connects TRBV9 to TRBJ2-3; D gene ambiguous. V was shortened by 0 bases and J by 6 bases, with 5 bases between the two germline ends. The CDR3 is made up of 12 amino acids. Germline CDR1 SGDLS, CDR2 YYNGEE. The CDR3 sequence is CASSVVGDTQYF. The CDR3 DNA reads as TGTGCCAGCAGCGTAGTAGGGGATACGCAGTATTTT.

The sample holds many counts of this clonotype. The CDR3 loop reads CASSLVGQSSYNEQFF. The CDR3 DNA reads as TGTGCCAGCAGCCTGGTGGGACAAAGCTCCTACAATGAGCAGTTCTTC. The chain couples TRBV5-8 to TRBJ2-1, with TRBD1 as a possible D gene (6 bases). The CDR3 contains 16 residues. Trimming cost V 4 bases and J 0 bases, with 14 bases left between them. Germline values: CDR1 SGHTS, CDR2 YDEGEE.